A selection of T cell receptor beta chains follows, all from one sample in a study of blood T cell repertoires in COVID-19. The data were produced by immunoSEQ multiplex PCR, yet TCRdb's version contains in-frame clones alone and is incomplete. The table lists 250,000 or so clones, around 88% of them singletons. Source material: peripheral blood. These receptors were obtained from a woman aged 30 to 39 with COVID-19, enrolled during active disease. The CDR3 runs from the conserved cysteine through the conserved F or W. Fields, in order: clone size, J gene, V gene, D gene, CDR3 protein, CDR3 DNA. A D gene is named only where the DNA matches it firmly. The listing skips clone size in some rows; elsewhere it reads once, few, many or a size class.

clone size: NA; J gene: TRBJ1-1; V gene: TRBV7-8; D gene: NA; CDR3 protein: CASSSQGRVTEAFF; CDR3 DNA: TGTGCCAGCAGCTCGCAGGGGAGGGTCACTGAAGCTTTCTTT
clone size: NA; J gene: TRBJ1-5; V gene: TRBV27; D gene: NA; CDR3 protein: CASSLRDNQPQHF; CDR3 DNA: TGTGCCAGCAGTTTACGGGACAATCAGCCCCAGCATTTT
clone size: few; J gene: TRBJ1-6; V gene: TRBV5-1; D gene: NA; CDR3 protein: CASSLVTGDSPLHF; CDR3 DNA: TGCGCCAGCAGCTTGGTTACGGGGGACTCACCCCTCCACTTT
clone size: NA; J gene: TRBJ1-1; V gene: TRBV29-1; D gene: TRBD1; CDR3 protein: CSVDKSGQVNTEAFF; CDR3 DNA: TGCAGCGTTGACAAGTCGGGACAGGTGAACACTGAAGCTTTCTTT
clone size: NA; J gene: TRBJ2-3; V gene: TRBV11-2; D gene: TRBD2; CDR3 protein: CATRGGVVRTDTQYF; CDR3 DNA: TGTGCCACCCGGGGGGGTGTTGTTCGCACAGATACGCAGTATTTT
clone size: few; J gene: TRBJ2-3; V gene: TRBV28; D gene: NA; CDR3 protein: CASSVATTDTQYF; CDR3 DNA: TGTGCCAGCAGCGTAGCGACCACAGATACGCAGTATTTT
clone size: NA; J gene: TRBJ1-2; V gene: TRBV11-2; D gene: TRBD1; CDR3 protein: CASSLERTGPYNYGYTF; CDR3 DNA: TGTGCCAGCAGCTTAGAGAGGACAGGTCCTTATAACTATGGCTACACCTTC
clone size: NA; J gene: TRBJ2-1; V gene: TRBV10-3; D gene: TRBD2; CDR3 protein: CAISDPSGGAVEQFF; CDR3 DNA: TGTGCCATCAGTGACCCTAGCGGGGGGGCCGTTGAGCAGTTCTTC
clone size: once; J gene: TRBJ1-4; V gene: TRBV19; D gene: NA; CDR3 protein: CASRPGGGLDEKLFF; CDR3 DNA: TGTGCCAGTAGGCCCGGGGGGGGCCTGGATGAAAAACTGTTTTTT
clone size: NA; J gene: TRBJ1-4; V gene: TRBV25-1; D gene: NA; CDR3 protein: CASRQGGRTNEKLFF; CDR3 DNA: TGTGCCAGCAGACAAGGCGGTAGGACTAATGAAAAACTGTTTTTT
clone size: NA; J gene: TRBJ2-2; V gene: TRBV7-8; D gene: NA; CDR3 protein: CASSSPRTEMNTGELFF; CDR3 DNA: TGTGCCAGCAGCTCCCCCAGGACAGAGATGAACACCGGGGAGCTGTTTTTT
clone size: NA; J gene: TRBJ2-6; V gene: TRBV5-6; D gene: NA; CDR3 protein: CASSLGASGANVLTF; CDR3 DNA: TGTGCCAGCAGCTTGGGCGCGTCTGGGGCCAACGTCCTGACTTTC
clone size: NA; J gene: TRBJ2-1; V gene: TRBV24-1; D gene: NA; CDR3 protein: CATAAPGLNNEQFF; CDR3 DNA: TGTGCCACCGCGGCGCCGGGATTGAACAATGAGCAGTTCTTC
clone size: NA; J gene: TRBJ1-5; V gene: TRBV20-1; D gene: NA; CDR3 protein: CSASRAQAGEPQHF; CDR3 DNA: TGCAGTGCTAGTCGGGCCCAGGCCGGGGAGCCCCAGCATTTT
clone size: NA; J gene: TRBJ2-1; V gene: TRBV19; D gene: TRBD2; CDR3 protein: CASGALAGGRQFF; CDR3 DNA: TGTGCCAGTGGGGCGCTAGCGGGAGGGCGCCAGTTCTTC
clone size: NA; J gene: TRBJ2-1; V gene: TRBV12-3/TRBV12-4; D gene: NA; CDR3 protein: CASSSAGKGQFF; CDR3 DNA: TGTGCCAGCAGTTCGGCCGGGAAGGGGCAGTTCTTC
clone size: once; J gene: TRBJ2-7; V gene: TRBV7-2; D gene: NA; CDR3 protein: CASSLARTYEQYF; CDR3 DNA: TGTGCCAGCAGCTTAGCCAGAACCTACGAGCAGTACTTC
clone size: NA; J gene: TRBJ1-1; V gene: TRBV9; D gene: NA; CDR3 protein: CASSLLPGREAFF; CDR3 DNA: TGTGCCAGCAGCCTACTTCCGGGAAGAGAAGCTTTCTTT
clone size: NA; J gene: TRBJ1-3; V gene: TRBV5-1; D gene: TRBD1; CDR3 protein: CASSLTGTAGNTIYF; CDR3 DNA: TGCGCCAGCAGCCTAACAGGGACAGCTGGAAACACCATATATTTT
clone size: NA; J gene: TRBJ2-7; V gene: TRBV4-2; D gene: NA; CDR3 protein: CASSQEYGGADYEQYF; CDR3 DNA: TGTGCCAGCAGCCAAGAGTACGGCGGGGCGGACTACGAGCAGTACTTC
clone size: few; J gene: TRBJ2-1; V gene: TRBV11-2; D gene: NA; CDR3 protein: CASSLSWQGNEQFF; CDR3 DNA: TGTGCCAGCAGCTTATCATGGCAGGGGAATGAGCAGTTCTTC
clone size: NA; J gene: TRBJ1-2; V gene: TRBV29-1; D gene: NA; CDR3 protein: CSVTGRASASSYGYTF; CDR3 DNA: TGCAGCGTAACGGGCAGGGCCTCTGCCTCGTCGTATGGCTACACCTTC
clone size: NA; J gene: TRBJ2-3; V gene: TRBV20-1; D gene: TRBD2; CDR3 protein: CSAQRAGGF; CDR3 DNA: TGCAGTGCCCAGAGAGCGGGGGGATTT
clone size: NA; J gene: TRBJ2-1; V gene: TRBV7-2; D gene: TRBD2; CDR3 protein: CASSSYPGTRPYNEQFF; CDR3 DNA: TGTGCCAGCAGCTCATATCCCGGGACTAGGCCCTACAATGAGCAGTTCTTC
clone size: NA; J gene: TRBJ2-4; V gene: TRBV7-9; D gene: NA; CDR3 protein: CASSLGGTPIQYF; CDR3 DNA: TGTGCCAGCAGCTTAGGGGGGACTCCCATTCAGTACTTC
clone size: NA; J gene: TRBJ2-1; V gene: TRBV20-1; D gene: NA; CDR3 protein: CSASRSANNEQFF; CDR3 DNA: TGCAGTGCTAGTCGGTCAGCGAACAATGAGCAGTTCTTC